These 8 T cell receptor beta chains share one sample of origin, sequenced in a study of radiotherapy plus CTLA-4 blockade in lung cancer. Assay used: immunoSEQ multiplex PCR; TCRdb lists only in-frame clones, some missing. Of more than 95,000 clones listed, roughly 74% are singletons. The sequences come from peripheral blood, collected from a patient treated with radiotherapy plus ipilimumab. These TCRs come from a human donor with non-small cell lung cancer who had a partial response to radiotherapy plus ipilimumab. Some clones in this sample may be carry-over from other donors' samples.

The chain joins TRBV2 to TRBJ2-5; 9 nucleotides line up with TRBD2. The length of the CDR3 is 14 residues. From germline, CDR1 is SNHLY and CDR2 FYNNEI. Losses at the gene ends were 6 bases for V and 2 bases for J; bases not matched to a gene: 4. The CDR3, as DNA: TGTGCCAGCAGCCGACTAGCGGCTCAAGAGACCCAGTACTTC. It yields the protein CASSRLAAQETQYF.

This clone occurred once. The chain joins TRBV27 to TRBJ2-1, with 8 bases matching TRBD2. CDR3 length: 17 residues. Germline V lookup: CDR1 MNHEY, CDR2 SMNVEV (reference sequence). The trim removed 2 bases at V and 5 bases at J, leaving 11 bases unmatched. The CDR3 DNA is TGTGCCAGCAGTTTAGCGAGGGGGACTAGGCCCGACAATGAGCAGTTCTTC. It encodes CASSLARGTRPDNEQFF.

This clone was detected a few times. The chain joins TRBV5-6 to TRBJ2-2; 8 positions agree with TRBD1. Trimming at V came to 2 bases and at J to 5 bases, leaving 5 bases not matched to a gene. Per germline, CDR1 SGHDT and CDR2 YYEEEE. CDR3 length: 15 residues. This CDR3 is CASSLVDRVTGELFF. CDR3 DNA: TGTGCCAGCAGCTTAGTGGACAGGGTGACCGGGGAGCTGTTTTTT.

The chain joins TRBV27 to TRBJ2-1; 8 bases align to TRBD2. The junction had 3 bases not matched to a gene; V was cut back by 5 bases and J by 3 bases. Germline V gene lookup returns CDR1 MNHEY and CDR2 SMNVEV (reference sequence). This CDR3 is built from 14 residues. CDR3 coding DNA: TGTGCCAGCAGTCGGACTAGCAGCTACAATGAGCAGTTCTTC. Amino acids: CASSRTSSYNEQFF.

This clone was detected once. The chain uses TRBV28 and TRBJ1-1; the match to TRBD1 covers 8 bases. Germline V gene sequence: CDR1 MDHEN, CDR2 SYDVKM. Trimming took 6 bases from V and 1 from J; bases not matched to a gene: 10. CDR3 length equals 16 residues. In DNA form, the CDR3 reads TGTGCCAGCAGATCACCCCGACAGGGGCAGAACACTGAAGCTTTCTTT. Translating it yields CASRSPRQGQNTEAFF. Supplemented by reference TRBV28 and TRBJ1-1, the full variable domain reads DVKVTQSSRYLVKRTGEKVFLECVQDMDHENMFWYRQDPGLGLRLIYFSYDVKMKEKGDIPEGYSVSREKKERFSLILESASTNQTSMYLCASRSPRQGQNTEAFFGQGTRLTVV.

The chain combines TRBV11-1 with TRBJ1-1, with D hard to call. CDR1 is SGHAT and CDR2 is FQDESV in the germline V gene (reference sequence). CDR3 length: 14 amino acids. V was trimmed by 1 base and J by 4 bases, leaving 10 bases between them. Here the CDR3 reads CASSLEIIGTEAFF. The DNA of the CDR3 is TGTGCCAGCAGCTTAGAAATTATCGGCACTGAAGCTTTCTTT.

This clone is a singleton in its sample. Here the CDR3 DNA reads TGTGCCAGCAGCTTGAGAGGGGGGGGCGGCGGAGGCTACACCTTC. It yields the protein CASSLRGGGGGGYTF. The chain couples TRBV7-8 to TRBJ1-2; D is possibly TRBD1 (6 bases). This CDR3 spans 15 amino acids. The V gene's germline CDR1 is SGHVS and CDR2 FQNEAQ. Between the trimmed V and J ends, which lost 3 bases and 8 bases, there was a span of 19 bases.

V gene TRBV2 combines with J gene TRBJ1-1, with 8 bases that match TRBD1. There are 16 residues in the CDR3. Germline V gene sequence: CDR1 SNHLY, CDR2 FYNNEI. Trimming at V came to 5 bases and at J to 1 base, leaving 9 bases not matched to a gene. The CDR3 region is CASSLFQQGANTEAFF. CDR3 nucleotide sequence: TGTGCCAGCAGTTTATTCCAGCAGGGGGCGAACACTGAAGCTTTCTTT. The variable domain in full, completed from reference TRBV2 and TRBJ1-1, reads EPEVTQTPSHQVTQMGQEVILRCVPISNHLYFYWYRQILGQKVEFLVSFYNNEISEKSEIFDDQFSVERPDGSNFTLKIRSTKLEDSAMYFCASSLFQQGANTEAFFGQGTRLTVV.